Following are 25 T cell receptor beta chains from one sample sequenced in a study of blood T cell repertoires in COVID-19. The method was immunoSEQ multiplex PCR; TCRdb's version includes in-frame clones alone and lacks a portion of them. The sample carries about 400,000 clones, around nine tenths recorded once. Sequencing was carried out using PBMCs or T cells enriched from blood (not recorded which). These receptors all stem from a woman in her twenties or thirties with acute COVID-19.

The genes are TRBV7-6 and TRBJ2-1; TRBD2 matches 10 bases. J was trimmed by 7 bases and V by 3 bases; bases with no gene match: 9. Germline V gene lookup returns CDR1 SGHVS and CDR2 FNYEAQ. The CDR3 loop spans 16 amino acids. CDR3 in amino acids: CASSFSLAGFENEQFF. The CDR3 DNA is TGTGCCAGCAGCTTCTCACTAGCGGGGTTTGAGAATGAGCAGTTCTTC.

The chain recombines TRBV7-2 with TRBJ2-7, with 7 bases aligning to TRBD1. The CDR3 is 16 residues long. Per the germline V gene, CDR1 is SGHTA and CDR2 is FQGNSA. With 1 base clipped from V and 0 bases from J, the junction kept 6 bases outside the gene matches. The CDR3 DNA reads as TGTGCCAGCAGCTTAGTCGGGACAGAAAGCTCCTACGAGCAGTACTTC. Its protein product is CASSLVGTESSYEQYF.

DNA of the CDR3: TGCAGTGCTAGTAGGCTAGCGGGGATATACGAGCAGTACTTC. Translation gives CSASRLAGIYEQYF. The V and J genes are TRBV20-1 and TRBJ2-7; 9 bases line up with TRBD2. V gave up 3 bases and J gave up 4 bases; unmatched junction bases: 7. This CDR3 spans 14 amino acids. From germline, CDR1 is DFQATT and CDR2 SNEGSKA (reference sequence).

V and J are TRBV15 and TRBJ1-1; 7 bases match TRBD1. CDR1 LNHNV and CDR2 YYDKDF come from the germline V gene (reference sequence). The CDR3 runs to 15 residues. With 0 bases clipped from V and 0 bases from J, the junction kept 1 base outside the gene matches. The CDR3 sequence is CATSRDRGMNTEAFF. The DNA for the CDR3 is TGTGCCACCAGCAGAGACAGGGGGATGAACACTGAAGCTTTCTTT.

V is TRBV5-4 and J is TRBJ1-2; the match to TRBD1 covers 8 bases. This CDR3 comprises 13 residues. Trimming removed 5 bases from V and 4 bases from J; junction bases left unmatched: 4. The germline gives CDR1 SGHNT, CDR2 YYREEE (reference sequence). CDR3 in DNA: TGTGCCAGCAGTTACGGACAGGGCTATGGCTACACCTTC. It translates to CASSYGQGYGYTF.

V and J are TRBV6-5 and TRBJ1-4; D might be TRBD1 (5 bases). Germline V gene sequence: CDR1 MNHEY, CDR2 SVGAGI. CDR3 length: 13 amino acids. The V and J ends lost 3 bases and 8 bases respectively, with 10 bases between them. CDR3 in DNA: TGTGCCAGCAGTTATCGGGGGAAAGAAAAACTGTTTTTT. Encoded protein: CASSYRGKEKLFF.

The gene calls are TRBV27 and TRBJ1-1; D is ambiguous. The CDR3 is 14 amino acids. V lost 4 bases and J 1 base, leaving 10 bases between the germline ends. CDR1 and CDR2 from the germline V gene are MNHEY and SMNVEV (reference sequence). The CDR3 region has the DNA TGTGCCAGCAGTTCATCAACATGGAACACTGAAGCTTTCTTT. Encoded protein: CASSSSTWNTEAFF.

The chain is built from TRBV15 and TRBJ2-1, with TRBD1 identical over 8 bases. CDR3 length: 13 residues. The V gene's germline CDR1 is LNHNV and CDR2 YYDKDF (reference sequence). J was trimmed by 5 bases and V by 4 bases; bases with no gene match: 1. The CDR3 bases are TGTGCCACCAGCAAGGGACAGGACAATGAGCAGTTCTTC. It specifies CATSKGQDNEQFF.

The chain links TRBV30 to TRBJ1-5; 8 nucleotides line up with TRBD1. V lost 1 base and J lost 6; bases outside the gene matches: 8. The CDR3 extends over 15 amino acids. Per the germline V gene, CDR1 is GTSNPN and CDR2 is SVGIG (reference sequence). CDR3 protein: CAWSAGQGRSQPQHF. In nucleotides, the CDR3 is TGTGCCTGGAGTGCCGGACAGGGTAGGAGTCAGCCCCAGCATTTT.

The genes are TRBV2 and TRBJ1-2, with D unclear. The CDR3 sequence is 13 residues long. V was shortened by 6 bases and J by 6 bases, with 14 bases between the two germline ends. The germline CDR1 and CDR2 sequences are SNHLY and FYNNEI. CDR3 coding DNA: TGTGCCAGCAGGTACACCCTTTTGGATGGCTACACCTTC. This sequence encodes CASRYTLLDGYTF.

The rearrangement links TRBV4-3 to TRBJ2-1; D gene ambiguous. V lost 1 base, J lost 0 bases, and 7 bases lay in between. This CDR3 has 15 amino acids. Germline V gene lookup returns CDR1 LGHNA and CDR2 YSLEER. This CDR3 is CASSQVHNSYNEQFF. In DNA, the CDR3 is TGCGCCAGCAGCCAAGTCCACAACTCCTACAATGAGCAGTTCTTC.

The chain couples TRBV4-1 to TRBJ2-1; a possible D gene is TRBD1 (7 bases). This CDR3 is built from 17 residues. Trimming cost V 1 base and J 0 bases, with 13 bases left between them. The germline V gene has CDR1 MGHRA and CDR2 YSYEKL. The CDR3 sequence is CASSQGGGGGSYNEQFF. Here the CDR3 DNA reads TGCGCCAGCAGCCAAGGAGGAGGGGGCGGCTCCTACAATGAGCAGTTCTTC.

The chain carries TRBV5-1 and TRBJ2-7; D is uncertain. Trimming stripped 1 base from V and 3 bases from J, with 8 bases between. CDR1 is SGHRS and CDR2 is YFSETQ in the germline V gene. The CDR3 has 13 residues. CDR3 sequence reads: CASSLFGDYEQYF. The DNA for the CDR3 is TGCGCCAGCAGCTTGTTCGGAGACTACGAGCAGTACTTC.

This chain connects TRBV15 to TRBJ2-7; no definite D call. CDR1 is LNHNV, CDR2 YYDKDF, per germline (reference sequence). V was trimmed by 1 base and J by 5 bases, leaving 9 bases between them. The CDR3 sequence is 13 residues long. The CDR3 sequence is CATSRVGVHEQYF. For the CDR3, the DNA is TGTGCCACCAGCAGAGTTGGAGTCCACGAGCAGTACTTC.

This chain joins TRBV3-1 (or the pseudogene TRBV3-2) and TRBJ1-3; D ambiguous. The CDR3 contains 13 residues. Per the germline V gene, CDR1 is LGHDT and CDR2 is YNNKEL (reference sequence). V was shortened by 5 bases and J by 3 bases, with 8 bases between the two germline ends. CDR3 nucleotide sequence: TGTGCCAGCAGCTACAGTATTGGAAACACCATATATTTT. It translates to CASSYSIGNTIYF.

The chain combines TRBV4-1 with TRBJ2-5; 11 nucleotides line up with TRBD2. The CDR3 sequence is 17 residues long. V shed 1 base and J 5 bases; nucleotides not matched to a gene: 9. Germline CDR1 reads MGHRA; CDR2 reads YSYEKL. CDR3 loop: CASSQAFSGGARETQYF. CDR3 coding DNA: TGCGCCAGCAGCCAAGCCTTTAGCGGGGGGGCCAGGGAGACCCAGTACTTC.

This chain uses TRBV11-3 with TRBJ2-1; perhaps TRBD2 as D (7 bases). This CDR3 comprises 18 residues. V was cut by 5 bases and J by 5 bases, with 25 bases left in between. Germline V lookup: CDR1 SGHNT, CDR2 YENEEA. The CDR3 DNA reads TGTGCCAGCAGCCCGGGGAGTTGGCGGGGGCCCGTGGACAATGAGCAGTTCTTC. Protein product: CASSPGSWRGPVDNEQFF.

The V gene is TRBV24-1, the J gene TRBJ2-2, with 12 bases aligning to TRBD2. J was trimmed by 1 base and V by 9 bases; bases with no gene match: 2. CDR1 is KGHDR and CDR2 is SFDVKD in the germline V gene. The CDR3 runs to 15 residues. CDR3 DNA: TGTGCCACCGAGGGACTAGCGGGGAACACCGGGGAGCTGTTTTTT. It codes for CATEGLAGNTGELFF.

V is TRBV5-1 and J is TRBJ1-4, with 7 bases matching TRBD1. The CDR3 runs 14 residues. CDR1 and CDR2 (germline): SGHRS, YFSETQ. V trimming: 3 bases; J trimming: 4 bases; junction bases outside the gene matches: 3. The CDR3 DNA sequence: TGCGCCAGCAGCTATGGGACAGTTAATGAAAAACTGTTTTTT. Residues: CASSYGTVNEKLFF.

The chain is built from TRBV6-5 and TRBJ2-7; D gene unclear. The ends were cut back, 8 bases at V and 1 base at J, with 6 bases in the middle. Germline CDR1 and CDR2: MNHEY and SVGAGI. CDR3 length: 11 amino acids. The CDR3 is CASLRSYEQYF. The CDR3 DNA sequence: TGTGCCAGCCTACGATCCTACGAGCAGTACTTC.

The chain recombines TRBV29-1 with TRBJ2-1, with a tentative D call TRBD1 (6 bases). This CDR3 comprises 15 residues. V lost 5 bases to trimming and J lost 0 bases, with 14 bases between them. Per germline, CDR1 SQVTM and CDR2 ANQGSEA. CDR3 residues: CSVLGHQSSYNEQFF. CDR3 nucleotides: TGCAGCGTTTTGGGACACCAGAGCTCCTACAATGAGCAGTTCTTC.

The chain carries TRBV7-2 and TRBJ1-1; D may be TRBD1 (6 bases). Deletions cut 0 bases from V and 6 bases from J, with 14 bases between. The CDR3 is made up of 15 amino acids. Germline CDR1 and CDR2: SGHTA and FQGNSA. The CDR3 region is CASSLAGGGKPEAFF. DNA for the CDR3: TGTGCCAGCAGCTTAGCGGGAGGGGGTAAGCCTGAAGCTTTCTTT.

In nucleotides, the CDR3 is TGCGCCAGCAGCCAAGACAACGGTAACTATGGCTACACCTTC. Its protein product is CASSQDNGNYGYTF. This chain joins TRBV4-1 and TRBJ1-2; D is uncertain. V was trimmed by 0 bases and J by 1 base, leaving 6 bases between them. CDR1 is MGHRA, CDR2 YSYEKL, per germline. The CDR3 spans 14 residues.

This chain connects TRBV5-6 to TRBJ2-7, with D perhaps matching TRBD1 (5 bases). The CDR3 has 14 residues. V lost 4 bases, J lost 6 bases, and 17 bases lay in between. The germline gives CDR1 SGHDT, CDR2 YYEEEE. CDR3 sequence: CASSPVQGWGEQYF. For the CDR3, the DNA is TGTGCCAGCAGCCCGGTTCAGGGATGGGGCGAGCAGTACTTC.

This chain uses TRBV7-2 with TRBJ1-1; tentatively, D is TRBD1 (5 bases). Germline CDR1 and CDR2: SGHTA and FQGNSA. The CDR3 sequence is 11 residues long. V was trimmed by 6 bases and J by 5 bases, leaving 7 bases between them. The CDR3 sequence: CASRQGTEAFF. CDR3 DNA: TGTGCCAGCAGGCAGGGAACTGAAGCTTTCTTT.